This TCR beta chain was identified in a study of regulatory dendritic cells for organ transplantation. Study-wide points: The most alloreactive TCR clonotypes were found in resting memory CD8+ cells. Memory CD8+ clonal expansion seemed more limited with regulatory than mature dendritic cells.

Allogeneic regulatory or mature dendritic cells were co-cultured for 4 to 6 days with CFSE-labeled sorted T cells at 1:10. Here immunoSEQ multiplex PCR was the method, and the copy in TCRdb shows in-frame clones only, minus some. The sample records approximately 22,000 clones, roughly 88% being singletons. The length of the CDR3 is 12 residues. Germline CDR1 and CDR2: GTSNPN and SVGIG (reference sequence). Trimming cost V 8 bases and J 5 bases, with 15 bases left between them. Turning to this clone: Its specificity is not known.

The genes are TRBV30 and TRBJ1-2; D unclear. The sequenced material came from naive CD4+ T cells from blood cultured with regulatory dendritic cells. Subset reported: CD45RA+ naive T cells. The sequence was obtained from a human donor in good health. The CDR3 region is CAHSSGGYGYTF. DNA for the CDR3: TGTGCCCACTCGAGCGGCGGGTATGGCTACACCTTC.